This T cell receptor (beta chain) was identified during a study of blood T cell repertoires in COVID-19. Study background: PBMCs, B-cell-depleted T cells, or T cells were the source of the cDNA or gDNA that made up the material.

Here immunoSEQ multiplex PCR was the method, and the copy in TCRdb shows in-frame clones only, minus some. The sample consists of approximately 92,000 clones, roughly 84% of them appearing once. The sequence was collected from a man between 65 and 85 years old with active or convalescent COVID-19. The source material was peripheral blood.

The chain's CDR3 is CASRSSGALSYNEQFF. For the CDR3, the DNA is TGTGCCAGCCGATCTTCAGGGGCACTCTCCTACAATGAGCAGTTCTTC. The chain uses TRBV28 and TRBJ2-1; weak D call: TRBD1 (6 bases). CDR3 length: 16 amino acids. V was clipped by 8 bases and J by 0 bases, with 17 bases between them. Germline lookup yields CDR1 MDHEN and CDR2 SYDVKM.